Included here is one T cell receptor (beta chain) sequence, with context. Trimming at V came to 0 bases and at J to 6 bases, leaving 6 bases not matched to a gene. CDR1 and CDR2 from the germline V gene are SGHTA and FQGNSA. This CDR3 is 18 amino acids long. This record belongs to a study of blood T cell repertoires in COVID-19. Study as a whole: Acute and convalescent COVID-19 specimens originated in the United States, Italy and Spain. T cells, B-cell-depleted T cells, or PBMCs supplied cDNA or gDNA.

Only in-frame clones appear in the TCRdb table, and some are missing; sequencing was by immunoSEQ multiplex PCR. The repertoire holds about 240,000 clones, with about 86% as singletons. Participants came from about 24 US areas, aged about 18 to 89 years. Clinical history as reported by participants underpinned cohort assignment. The chain links TRBV7-2 to TRBJ2-2, with 14 positions matching TRBD2. The sequenced sample consisted of PBMCs or T cells enriched from blood (not recorded which). The receptor was isolated from a woman between 40 and 50 years old with acute COVID-19. The CDR3 region is CASSLARGTSGRAGELFF. The CDR3 DNA follows: TGTGCCAGCAGCTTAGCGCGTGGGACTAGCGGGAGAGCCGGGGAGCTGTTTTTT.